Below, 27 T cell receptor beta chains from the same sample are listed, as sequenced in a study of T cell changes during pregnancy in multiple sclerosis. Here immunoSEQ multiplex PCR was the method, and the copy in TCRdb shows in-frame clones only, minus some. The table records 100,000 to 140,000 clones, 85% to 95% of them present only once. Sequencing was performed on peripheral blood, taken in the third trimester of pregnancy. The receptors shown here come from a female donor in good health, enrolled as a control in a pregnancy study.

This sequence joins TRBV11-3 and TRBJ1-1; D unresolved. Trimming removed 1 base from V and 6 bases from J, with 9 bases in between. CDR1 is SGHNT, CDR2 YENEEA, per germline. The CDR3 spans 13 residues. The CDR3 nucleotides are TGTGCCAGCAGCTTAGGGAGGGTGGCTGAAGCTTTCTTT. Translated: CASSLGRVAEAFF.

This chain uses TRBV4-3 with TRBJ1-1; D remains ambiguous. Between the trimmed V and J ends, which lost 3 bases and 7 bases, there was a span of 6 bases. CDR3 length: 11 residues. Germline V CDR1 and CDR2: LGHNA, YSLEER. In DNA, the CDR3 is TGCGCCAGCAGCCACGGTAATGAAGCTTTCTTT. Its protein product is CASSHGNEAFF.

The chain carries TRBV5-5 and TRBJ2-7; D possibly corresponds to TRBD2 (5 bases). This CDR3 region has 14 residues. Trimming took off 0 bases at V and 4 bases at J, with 11 bases between the two ends. The germline V gene has CDR1 SGHKS and CDR2 YYEKEE (reference sequence). The CDR3 protein is CASSLGRGPYEQYF. In DNA, the CDR3 is TGTGCCAGCAGCTTGGGTCGCGGGCCTTACGAGCAGTACTTC.

V and J are TRBV10-3 and TRBJ1-1; 8 bases match TRBD1. In germline, CDR1 is ENHRY, CDR2 SYGVKD. The V gene end was trimmed by 5 bases and the J gene end by 4 bases; junction bases not matched to a gene: 3. The CDR3 runs 13 residues. The CDR3 DNA reads TGTGCCATCAGTACACAGGGGGGCACTGAAGCTTTCTTT. It is translated as CAISTQGGTEAFF.

V and J are TRBV7-9 and TRBJ1-5; D unclear. This CDR3 is built from 17 residues. Looked up from germline, CDR1 is SEHNR and CDR2 is FQNEAQ (reference sequence). The ends were cut back, 1 base at V and 2 bases at J, with 15 bases in the middle. CDR3 bases: TGTGCCAGCAGCTTAGGGGCAGGTAGTTCGGGCAATCAGCCCCAGCATTTT. Protein sequence: CASSLGAGSSGNQPQHF. Together with reference TRBV7-9 and TRBJ1-5, the CDR3 gives the full variable domain: DTGVSQNPRHKITKRGQNVTFRCDPISEHNRLYWYRQTLGQGPEFLTYFQNEAQLEKSRLLSDRFSAERPKGSFSTLEIQRTEQGDSAMYLCASSLGAGSSGNQPQHFGDGTRLSIL.

The rearrangement uses TRBV6-4 and TRBJ1-2; 7 bases are shared with TRBD1. This CDR3 region has 13 residues. V lost 6 bases and J lost 8; bases outside the gene matches: 9. Germline V gene sequence: CDR1 MRHNA, CDR2 SNTAGT. This CDR3 reads CASRPRTGEGYTF. The CDR3 DNA reads as TGTGCCAGCAGGCCCAGGACAGGTGAAGGCTACACCTTC.

The rearrangement links TRBV13 to TRBJ2-5, with TRBD1 matching over 7 bases. The J call may be faulty, since TRBJ2-7 better matches the DNA end. Germline V gene data show CDR1 as PRHDT and CDR2 as FYEKMQ (reference sequence). The CDR3 has 14 amino acids. The CDR3 DNA reads as TGTGCCAGCAGCTGGGGGACAGCGACCTACGAGCAGTACTTC. Its protein is CASSWGTATYEQYF.

V is TRBV2 and J is TRBJ2-1; D perhaps matches TRBD1 (6 bases). With 4 bases removed from V and 6 bases from J, the gap between germline ends came to 16 bases. CDR3 length: 15 residues. From germline, CDR1 is SNHLY and CDR2 FYNNEI. This CDR3 is CASSGLGARGNEQFF. CDR3 nucleotides: TGTGCCAGCAGTGGTTTGGGGGCAAGGGGCAATGAGCAGTTCTTC.

CDR3 residues: CSVLSRDRGLNTEAFF. The CDR3 coding sequence is TGCAGCGTTCTGTCCCGGGACAGGGGATTGAACACTGAAGCTTTCTTT. The genes are TRBV29-1 and TRBJ1-1, with TRBD1 identical over 10 bases. The CDR3 is 16 residues long. The germline CDR1 and CDR2 sequences are SQVTM and ANQGSEA. V gave up 5 bases and J gave up 0 bases; unmatched junction bases: 9.

The chain links TRBV7-2 to TRBJ1-2; weak D call: TRBD1 (5 bases). In germline, CDR1 is SGHTA, CDR2 FQGNSA. This CDR3 is built from 14 residues. Trimming took 5 bases from V and 4 from J, leaving 14 bases between them. The CDR3 reads CASSPQGIPYGYTF. In DNA form, the CDR3 reads TGTGCCAGCAGCCCCCAGGGCATCCCCTATGGCTACACCTTC.

The chain has TRBV6-6 and TRBJ1-1; tentative D call: TRBD1 (5 bases). The CDR3 totals 15 residues. Trimming removed 7 bases from V and 0 bases from J, with 15 bases in between. CDR1 and CDR2 from the germline V gene are MNHNY and SVGAGI (reference sequence). The CDR3 nucleotides read TGTGCCAGCAAGGGGAGGGGAGACATGAACACTGAAGCTTTCTTT. Translated: CASKGRGDMNTEAFF.

The genes are TRBV2 and TRBJ1-2, with TRBD1 matching over 8 bases. The CDR3 is 14 amino acids. The germline V gene encodes CDR1 SNHLY and CDR2 FYNNEI. Unmatched junction bases numbered 13, after V lost 6 bases and J lost 10 bases. The CDR3 protein is CASRKERDRTIYTF. The CDR3 nucleotides are TGTGCCAGCAGGAAGGAACGGGACAGGACCATCTACACCTTC.

V and J are TRBV5-6 and TRBJ2-5; 8 bases agree with TRBD2. The length of the CDR3 is 16 residues. Germline CDR1 is SGHDT and CDR2 is YYEEEE. After removal of 0 bases from V and 6 bases from J, the junction contained 10 bases not matched to a gene. The CDR3 here is CASSLDGGGSGKTQYF. Here the CDR3 DNA reads TGTGCCAGCAGCTTGGACGGCGGGGGGTCCGGAAAGACCCAGTACTTC.

The V and J genes are TRBV9 and TRBJ1-4, with D maybe TRBD1 (5 bases). The CDR3 contains 17 residues. Trimming removed 4 bases from V and 4 bases from J, with 20 bases in between. The germline gives CDR1 SGDLS, CDR2 YYNGEE. CDR3: CASSPGAGRPFNEKLFF. Written as DNA, the CDR3 is TGTGCCAGCAGCCCTGGGGCAGGAAGACCCTTTAATGAAAAACTGTTTTTT.

The chain couples TRBV27 to TRBJ2-1, with 8 bases identical to TRBD2. V trimming: 3 bases; J trimming: 3 bases; junction bases outside the gene matches: 4. The CDR3 totals 15 residues. Looked up from germline, CDR1 is MNHEY and CDR2 is SMNVEV (reference sequence). The CDR3 DNA follows: TGTGCCAGCAGTTTGGGGAGCGGGGGCTACAATGAGCAGTTCTTC. Translating it yields CASSLGSGGYNEQFF.

This rearrangement joins TRBV2 to TRBJ1-6; no clear D gene. V shed 6 bases and J shed 0 bases, with 12 bases lying between them. Per germline, CDR1 SNHLY and CDR2 FYNNEI. The CDR3 contains 16 residues. The CDR3 region has the DNA TGTGCCAGCAGCTTGATAGCGCTCTCCTATAATTCACCCCTCCACTTT. Its translation: CASSLIALSYNSPLHF.

The genes are TRBV21-1 and TRBJ2-3; TRBD2 is the table's D call, not checked against the DNA. TRBV21-1 is noted as a pseudogene. The CDR3 is 21 amino acids. For the CDR3, the DNA is TGTGCCAGCAGCCTCCGCGGGAAGCGGGGGGGTAGCCCCTTAAAGTCAGATACGCAGTATTTT. This sequence encodes CASSLRGKRGGSPLKSDTQYF.

V and J are TRBV19 and TRBJ1-1, with 8 bases lining up with TRBD1. V trimming: 7 bases; J trimming: 6 bases; junction bases outside the gene matches: 7. The length of the CDR3 is 13 residues. Germline-derived CDR1 and CDR2 are LNHDA and SQIVND (reference sequence). The DNA for the CDR3 is TGTGCCAGTATTGGGACAGGTTCTCCTGAAGCTTTCTTT. Translation: CASIGTGSPEAFF. The full variable domain, completed using reference TRBV19 and TRBJ1-1, is DGGITQSPKYLFRKEGQNVTLSCEQNLNHDAMYWYRQDPGQGLRLIYYSQIVNDFQKGDIAEGYSVSREKKESFPLTVTSAQKNPTAFYLCASIGTGSPEAFFGQGTRLTVV.

The V and J genes are TRBV2 and TRBJ1-5, with TRBD1 matching over 12 bases. This CDR3 is built from 15 residues. The ends lost 6 bases at V and 7 bases at J; junction bases unmatched: 7. Per the germline V gene, CDR1 is SNHLY and CDR2 is FYNNEI. The CDR3: CASRTGTGGRQPQHF. The CDR3 DNA reads TGTGCCAGCAGAACCGGGACAGGGGGCAGGCAGCCCCAGCATTTT.

V usage is TRBV7-8 and J usage is TRBJ1-1; D remains unclear. Germline-derived CDR1 and CDR2 are SGHVS and FQNEAQ. There are 16 residues in the CDR3. The ends were cut back, 1 base at V and 1 base at J, with 13 bases in the middle. The CDR3 nucleotides read TGTGCCAGCAGCTTAGATGATTATAAGCCGAACACTGAAGCTTTCTTT. It yields the protein CASSLDDYKPNTEAFF.

This chain joins TRBV12-5 and TRBJ1-1, with 7 bases lining up with TRBD1. V dropped 6 bases and J dropped 0; count of bases not matched to a gene: 25. This CDR3 region has 21 residues. Germline V gene lookup returns CDR1 LGHNT and CDR2 FRNRAP. The CDR3 DNA is TGTGCTAGTGGCCCGAAAGGGACAGATTGGATACCATTAATGATGAACACTGAAGCTTTCTTT. This sequence encodes CASGPKGTDWIPLMMNTEAFF.

The V and J genes are TRBV7-9 and TRBJ2-1; 8 nucleotides align to TRBD1. Trimming cost V 4 bases and J 10 bases; bases outside gene matches: 9. Germline CDR1 and CDR2: SEHNR and FQNEAQ (reference sequence). The CDR3 has 14 amino acids. The CDR3 region is CASSSADRGGEQFF. The CDR3 DNA reads as TGTGCCAGCAGCTCCGCCGACAGGGGAGGCGAGCAGTTCTTC.

The genes are TRBV7-9 and TRBJ1-2, with D possibly matching TRBD1 (6 bases). Germline CDR1 reads SEHNR; CDR2 reads FQNEAQ (reference sequence). CDR3 length: 17 residues. Trimming took off 5 bases at V and 6 bases at J, with 25 bases between the two ends. The CDR3 loop reads CASSPTGNKENYDGYTF. DNA of the CDR3: TGTGCCAGCAGCCCCACAGGGAATAAGGAGAACTATGATGGCTACACCTTC. The variable domain in full, with the rest retrieved from reference TRBV7-9 and TRBJ1-2, is DTGVSQNPRHKITKRGQNVTFRCDPISEHNRLYWYRQTLGQGPEFLTYFQNEAQLEKSRLLSDRFSAERPKGSFSTLEIQRTEQGDSAMYLCASSPTGNKENYDGYTFGSGTRLTVV.

DNA for the CDR3: TGTGCCTGGAGTCCAACACCCACAGGCTCCTATGGCTACACCTTC. This translates into CAWSPTPTGSYGYTF. The chain combines TRBV30 with TRBJ1-2; D is perhaps TRBD1 (5 bases). In germline, CDR1 is GTSNPN, CDR2 SVGIG (reference sequence). CDR3 length equals 15 residues. The V end lost 2 bases, the J end lost 4 bases, and 17 bases lay between the germline ends.

J is TRBJ1-3 and V is TRBV6-6; 7 nucleotides agree with TRBD1. The germline gives CDR1 MNHNY, CDR2 SVGAGI (reference sequence). CDR3 length: 14 residues. The V and J ends lost 6 bases and 2 bases, in that order; junction bases with no gene match: 4. CDR3 protein: CASSTGVPGNTIYF. The DNA for the CDR3 is TGTGCCAGCAGCACAGGGGTGCCTGGAAACACCATATATTTT.

The chain carries TRBV7-2 and TRBJ1-5, with D possibly being TRBD1 (5 bases). This CDR3 spans 14 amino acids. V was cut by 2 bases and J by 7 bases, with 12 bases left in between. Looked up from germline, CDR1 is SGHTA and CDR2 is FQGNSA. DNA of the CDR3: TGTGCCAGCAGCTTACAGGGTTATATGCAGCCCCAGCATTTT. Translating gives CASSLQGYMQPQHF.

The V and J genes are TRBV7-3 and TRBJ2-2; the D gene is possibly TRBD2 (6 bases). The CDR3 loop spans 16 amino acids. Germline CDR1 SGHTA, CDR2 FQGTGA. V lost 6 bases, J lost 0 bases, and 14 bases lay in between. CDR3 loop: CASRWGLAPNTGELFF. The CDR3 nucleotides are TGTGCCAGCAGATGGGGTCTAGCGCCGAACACCGGGGAGCTGTTTTTT.